This T cell receptor beta chain was captured in a study of cytomegalovirus exposure and HLA in healthy donors (dated by TCRdb to the late 2010s). For the wider study: In an earlier analysis of approximately 500 of the donors, approximately 300 Gb of sequence data and 117 million unique TCR beta sequences from about 180 million T cells were reported. In an earlier analysis of 587 of the donors, high-throughput TCR beta sequencing was used to judge whether each TCR beta V gene segment behaved as functional or pseudogenic. A later genetic analysis used genome-wide SNP genotypes for about three fifths of the 666 donors, treating that subset as a discovery cohort. Across some 400 genotyped donors of the cohort, an average of approximately 240,000 unique TCR beta nucleotide sequences per donor were sequenced, and approximately 17% of those sequences were non-productive. To predict cytomegalovirus infection status, the study brought together high-throughput TCR immunosequencing, statistical association of individual TCRs with disease status, and machine learning. All discovery cohort repertoires had been generated on a single sequencing platform. Typing coverage varied by locus: roughly 620-640 donors for A, B, C, DRB1 and DQB1; roughly 520 for DQA1; more than 600 for DPA1; 450 to 480 for DPB1. In addition to the first cohort of 650 to 750 subjects, a separate validation cohort of 120 different subjects was used. About five DR-DQ haplotypes were handled as single units for association and clustering because linkage in the cohort was strong. The aim of the study was to test whether cataloging public T cell receptors could identify signatures of past pathogen exposure. An early release that covered about 600 HLA-typed donors contained approximately 290 gigabases of sequencing data and 85 million to 100 million unique TCR sequences. The T cell repertoires of 666 subjects were profiled by immunosequencing and related to cytomegalovirus serostatus. HLA typing covered class I and class II loci at four-digit resolution. Donor age, sex, ethnicity and CMV serostatus were collected together with the repertoire data. Of the 350 to 450 genotyped donors, about 84% fell in the genetic ancestry cluster associated with self-reported Caucasian donors. A later analysis re-analyzed previously published TCR beta repertoires from 550 to 700 donors and added high-resolution HLA genotyping to study TCR occurrence patterns. The later analysis used no new phenotypic data to find candidate immune exposures, relying instead on TCR beta sequences and their occurrence across donors.

The library was produced with the immunoSEQ multiplex PCR assay. For the multiplex PCR, a mixture combining 60 forward primers for TCR Vbeta segments and 13 reverse primers for TCR Jbeta segments was used. The CDR3 region of rearranged TCR beta genes was amplified from genomic DNA with a multiplex PCR assay. On the Illumina HiSeq System, the amplified TCR beta libraries were sequenced as 87-base-pair reads. The original methods were these. A later analysis tallied approximately 87 million unique TCR beta chains across the 700 or so repertoires, and about 12 million of those chains were shared by two or more donors. To remove PCR and sequencing errors, raw reads were error-corrected and collapsed into unique sequences using a nearest-neighbor algorithm that merged closely related sequences. Alignment of CDR3 sequences to IMGT reference sequences was used to assign V, D and J gene segments. For a sequence to be retained, a match of at least six nucleotides was required to both a V gene segment and a J gene segment. A rearrangement counted as productive if the CDR3 had no stop codons and remained in frame with V and J, and every other rearrangement counted as non-productive. CDR3 was defined according to IMGT convention as the region running from the second conserved V-encoded cysteine to the conserved J-encoded phenylalanine. The earlier analysis of some 580 of the donors excluded any sequence lacking an unambiguous match to a single V gene segment. An earlier analysis of fewer than 750 of the donors classified V segments as functional when productive rearrangements were above 56.7% and as segregating when the standard deviation between donors was above 5%. A statistical classification framework was built for diagnosing cytomegalovirus status from the catalog of TCR beta chain sequences. In a later analysis, TCR nucleotide sequences were compared against IMGT/GENE-DB human TR gene sequences so that V and J genes could be assigned. The TCRdist pipeline was used in a later analysis to assign CDR3 sequences and most-parsimonious VDJ recombination scenarios. In a later analysis, each TCR beta chain was defined by its CDR3 amino acid sequence together with its V-gene family, and reads without a unique V-gene family were excluded. A later analysis removed roughly 590 highly shared, low-generation-probability nucleotide sequences to deal with suspected cross-contamination and a sequencing artifact. For each public chain, a later analysis derived a clonal expansion index from normalized ranks of inferred template counts within each repertoire. Generation probabilities in a later analysis came from a VDJ recombination model fitted to out-of-frame rearrangements, and those results were checked against IGoR. In a later analysis, TCR-TCR, TCR-HLA and TCR-CMV co-occurrence was scored with hypergeometric tests, and a repertoire-size bias correction was applied to TCR pairs. False discovery rates were estimated in a later analysis by permuting HLA or CMV assignments 20 times. A later analysis grouped co-occurring TCRs with DBSCAN, adding TCRdist sequence similarity when clustering within HLA-allele-positive subsets. Repertoires with fewer than 30,000 or more than 120,000 public chains were left out of co-occurrence clustering, as were roughly five repertoires with anomalous nucleotide sharing. This immuneACCESS table, as held by TCRdb, lists in-frame sequences with V and J called but not all clones. Of the missing ones, under half trace to an unresolved V gene in checked studies; the others have no known cause. V, J and clone size are taken as reported in that table, and D and trimming were inferred from the DNA itself. Here the sample has around 67,000 clones; around 72% occur a single time. The top ten clonotypes cover about 7.1% of the sample.

This clone was detected only a few times. Its antigen is currently not known. No quality values exist for individual bases; no much larger clone is one base distant. The cohort comprised around 700 healthy bone marrow donors. At the time of sampling, every cohort member was nominally healthy, though immune exposures that went unrecorded were likely present. The donor was CMV seropositive and belonged to the group of 270 or so seropositive cohort members. A peripheral blood sample was provided by each donor, and peripheral blood mononuclear cells were used for TCR beta sequencing. The Qiagen DNeasy Blood Extraction Kit was used to extract genomic DNA from the blood cell samples. The CDR3 spans 13 residues, from the cysteine through the phenylalanine. The CDR3 DNA has 39 bases and is translated from base 1. CDR1 and CDR2, per the germline V gene, are SNHLY and FYNNEI. After removal of 9 bases from V and 6 bases from J, the junction retains 7 bases not matched to a gene.

General findings and caveats noted by the study authors: Strong co-occurrence of HLA alleles, especially DR and DQ, made assigning TCR associations to individual alleles difficult. Linkage disequilibrium might explain the correlated functional status among segregating V segments, but an unknown experimental factor could not be excluded. Because the 87-base-pair reads could not distinguish some IMGT-functional V segments, including TRBV6-2 and TRBV6-3, those segments were excluded. Compared with equally common non-associated chains, HLA-associated TCR beta chains in a later analysis were more clonally expanded and had lower generation probabilities. In a later genetic analysis, fewer N-insertions in productive TCRs were reported among donors in an Asian-associated ancestry cluster than the roughly 700-donor mean. Only TCR beta chains were sequenced in this cohort, and the absence of alpha or paired-chain data limited detectable features. Because counts were too low, about 15 rarely observed V segments, including chromosome 9 orphons, were left out of the earlier analysis of several hundred of the donors. A group of highly shared sequence variants was considered likely to be a technical artifact of the sequencing pipeline. According to a later analysis, TCR association rates differed among HLA loci, with DRB1 alleles showing the most associated TCRs and HLA-C alleles showing the fewest. Broadly in line with IMGT annotations, most TCR beta V segments showed up in productive rearrangements about 87% or about 30% of the time in an earlier analysis of around 550 of the donors. Roughly uniform sequencing depth across donors was assumed in presence/absence analyses, although this assumption may not hold. The authors suggested that the approach could potentially be generalized to other disease states and immunological phenotypes. Because HLA typing was missing for some donors at each locus, association tests included only the typed subset. The classifier was reported to diagnose cytomegalovirus status with high specificity and sensitivity in both the original cohort and the validation cohort. For the cohort, immune exposure information was limited to CMV serostatus. The study gave a list of around 170 TCR beta chains associated with cytomegalovirus. A few of the identified cytomegalovirus-associated TCR beta chains were confirmed in vitro to be specific for cytomegalovirus antigens. A later analysis found that most CMV-associated TCR beta chains appeared HLA-restricted, with HLA associations seemingly driven largely by CMV exposure. An association between a missense DCLRE1C variant and V-gene and J-gene trimming of TCR beta chains was found in a later genetic analysis and replicated in an independent cohort. A later analysis reported that several top co-occurrence clusters appeared linked to parvovirus B19, influenza, CMV and Epstein-Barr virus. Most TCR sequences were seen in very few donors, while some public TCRs were found in many individuals. A further reported finding was that TCR beta sequences accurately predicted the HLA-A and HLA-B alleles for most subjects in the first cohort. Specific HLA alleles were associated with 15,000 to 20,000 TCR beta sequences at a false discovery rate of 0.05 in a later analysis.

The chain links TRBV2 with TRBJ2-1; 8 nucleotides in the junction match TRBD2. Sequencing was performed on PBMCs. The sequence derives from a woman in her thirties in good health and CMV-seropositive. The base sequence is TGTGCCAGGAACGTAGCGGGACTCAATGAGCAGTTCTTC. This sequence encodes CARNVAGLNEQFF.